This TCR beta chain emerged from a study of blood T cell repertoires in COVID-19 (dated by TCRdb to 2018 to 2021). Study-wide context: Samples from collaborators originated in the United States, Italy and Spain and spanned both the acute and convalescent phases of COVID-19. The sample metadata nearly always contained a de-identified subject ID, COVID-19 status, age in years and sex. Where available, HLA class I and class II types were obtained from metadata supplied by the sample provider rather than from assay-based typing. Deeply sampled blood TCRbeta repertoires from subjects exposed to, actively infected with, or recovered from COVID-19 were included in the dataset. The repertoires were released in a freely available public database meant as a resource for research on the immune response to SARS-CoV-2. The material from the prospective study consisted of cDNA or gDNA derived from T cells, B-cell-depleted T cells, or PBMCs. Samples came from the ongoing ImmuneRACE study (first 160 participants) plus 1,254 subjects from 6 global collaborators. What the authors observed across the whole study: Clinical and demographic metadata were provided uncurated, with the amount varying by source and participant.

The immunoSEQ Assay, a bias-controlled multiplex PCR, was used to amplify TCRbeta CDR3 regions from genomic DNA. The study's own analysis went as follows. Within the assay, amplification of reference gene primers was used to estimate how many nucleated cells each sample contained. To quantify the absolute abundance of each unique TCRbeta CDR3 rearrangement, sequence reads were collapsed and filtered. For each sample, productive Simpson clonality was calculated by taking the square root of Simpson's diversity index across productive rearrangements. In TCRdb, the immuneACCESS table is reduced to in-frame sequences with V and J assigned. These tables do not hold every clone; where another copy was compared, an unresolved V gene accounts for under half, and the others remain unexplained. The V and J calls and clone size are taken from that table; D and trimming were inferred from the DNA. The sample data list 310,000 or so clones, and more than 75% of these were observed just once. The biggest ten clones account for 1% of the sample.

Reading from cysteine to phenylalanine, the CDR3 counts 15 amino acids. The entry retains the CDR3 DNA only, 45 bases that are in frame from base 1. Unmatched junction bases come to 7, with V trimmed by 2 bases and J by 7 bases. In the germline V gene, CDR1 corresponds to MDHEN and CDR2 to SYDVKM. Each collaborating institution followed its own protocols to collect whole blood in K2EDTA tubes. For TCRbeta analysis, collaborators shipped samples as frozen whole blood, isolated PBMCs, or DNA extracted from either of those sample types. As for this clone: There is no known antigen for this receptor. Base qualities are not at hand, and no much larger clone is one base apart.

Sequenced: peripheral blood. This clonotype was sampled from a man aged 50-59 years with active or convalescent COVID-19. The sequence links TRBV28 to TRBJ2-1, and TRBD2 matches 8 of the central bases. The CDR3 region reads CASSLRRGAGNEQFF. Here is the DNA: TGTGCCAGCAGTTTAAGGCGGGGGGCGGGTAATGAGCAGTTCTTC.